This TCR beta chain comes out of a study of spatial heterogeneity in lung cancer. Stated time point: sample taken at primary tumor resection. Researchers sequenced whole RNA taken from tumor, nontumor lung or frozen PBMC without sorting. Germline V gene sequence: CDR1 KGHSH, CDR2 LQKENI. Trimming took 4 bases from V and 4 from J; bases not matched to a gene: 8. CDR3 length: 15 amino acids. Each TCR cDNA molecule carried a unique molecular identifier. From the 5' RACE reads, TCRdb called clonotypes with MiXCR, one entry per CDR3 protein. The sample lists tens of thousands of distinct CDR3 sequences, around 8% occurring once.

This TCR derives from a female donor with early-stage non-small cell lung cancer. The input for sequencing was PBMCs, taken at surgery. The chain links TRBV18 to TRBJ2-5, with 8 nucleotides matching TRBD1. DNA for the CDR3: TGTGCCAGCTCACAAAGGACAGGGCATTCAGAGACCCAGTACTTC. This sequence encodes CASSQRTGHSETQYF.